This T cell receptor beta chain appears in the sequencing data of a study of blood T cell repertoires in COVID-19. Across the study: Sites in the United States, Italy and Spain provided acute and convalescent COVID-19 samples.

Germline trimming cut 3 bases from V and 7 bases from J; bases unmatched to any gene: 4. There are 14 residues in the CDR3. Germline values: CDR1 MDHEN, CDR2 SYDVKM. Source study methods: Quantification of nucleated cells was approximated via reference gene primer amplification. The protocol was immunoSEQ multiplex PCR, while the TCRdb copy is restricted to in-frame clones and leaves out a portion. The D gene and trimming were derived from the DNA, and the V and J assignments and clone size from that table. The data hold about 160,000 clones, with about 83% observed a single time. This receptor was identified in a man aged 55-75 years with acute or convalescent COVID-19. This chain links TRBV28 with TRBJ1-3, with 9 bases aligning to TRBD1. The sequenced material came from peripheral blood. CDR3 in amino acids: CASSFQGTGNTIYF. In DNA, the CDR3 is TGTGCCAGCAGTTTTCAGGGGACAGGGAACACCATATATTTT.